This T cell receptor beta chain originates from a study of OX40 agonist ivuxolimab in advanced cancers. With regard to this clone: Its antigen is undetermined.

TCRdb's table, derived via immunoSEQ multiplex PCR, lists solely in-frame clones and lacks some. The table lists 65,000 to 85,000 clones, approximately 90% of them singletons, with over 6% in the top ten. Germline V gene sequence: CDR1 PRHDT, CDR2 FYEKMQ (reference sequence). V was trimmed by 0 bases and J by 4 bases, leaving 9 bases between them. This CDR3 contains 15 residues. Study-wide findings and caveats: On average, CD8+ T cells showed a greater number of expanded clones than CD4+.

The clonotype originates from an adult with an advanced solid tumor such as melanoma, head and neck, liver or kidney cancer. This specimen consisted of CD4+ or CD8+ T cells sorted from blood, obtained in a trial of the OX40 agonist ivuxolimab. The gene calls are TRBV13 and TRBJ2-2; TRBD1 is a possible D gene (6 bases). CDR3 residues: CASSLGTGFTGELFF. DNA for the CDR3: TGTGCCAGCAGCTTAGGCACAGGGTTCACCGGGGAGCTGTTTTTT.